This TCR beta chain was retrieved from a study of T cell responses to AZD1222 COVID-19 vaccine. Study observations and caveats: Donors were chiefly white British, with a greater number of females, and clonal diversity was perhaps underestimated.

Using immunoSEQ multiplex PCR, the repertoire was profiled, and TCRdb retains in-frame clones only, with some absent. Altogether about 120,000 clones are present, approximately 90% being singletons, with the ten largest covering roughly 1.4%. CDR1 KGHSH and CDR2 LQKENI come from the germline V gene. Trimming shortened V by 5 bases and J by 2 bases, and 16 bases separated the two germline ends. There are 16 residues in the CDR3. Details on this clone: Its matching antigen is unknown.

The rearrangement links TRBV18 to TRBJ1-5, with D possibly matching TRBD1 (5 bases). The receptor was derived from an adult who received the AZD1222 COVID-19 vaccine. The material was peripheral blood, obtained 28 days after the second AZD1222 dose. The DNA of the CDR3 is TGTGCCAGCTCATCGTCGGGGGGTTTGGGCAATCAGCCCCAGCATTTT. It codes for CASSSSGGLGNQPQHF.